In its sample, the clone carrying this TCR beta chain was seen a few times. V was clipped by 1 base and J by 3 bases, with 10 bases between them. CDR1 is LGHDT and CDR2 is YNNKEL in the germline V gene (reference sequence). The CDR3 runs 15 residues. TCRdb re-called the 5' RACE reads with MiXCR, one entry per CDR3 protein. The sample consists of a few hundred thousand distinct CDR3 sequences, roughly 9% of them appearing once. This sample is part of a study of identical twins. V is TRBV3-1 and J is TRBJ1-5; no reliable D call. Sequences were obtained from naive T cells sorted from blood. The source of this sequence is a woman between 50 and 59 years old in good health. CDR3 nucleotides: TGTGCCAGCAGCCAAGGGCTGTTTGACAATCAGCCCCAGCATTTT. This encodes CASSQGLFDNQPQHF.